The 26 T cell receptor beta chains below were found in one sample sequenced in a study of blood T cells in healthy people across ages. A J-beta primer mix and a sample-barcoded 5' primer were used in a second PCR of roughly 6 to 11 cycles. One entry per CDR3 protein results from TCRdb running MiXCR on the 5' RACE reads. The sample yields hundreds of thousands of distinct CDR3 sequences, under 45% seen once. The sequenced material came from blood. Source of these receptors: a man aged 60 to 75 in good health.

This clonotype has just one count. J is TRBJ2-2 and V is TRBV2; maybe TRBD1 (6 bases). Germline values: CDR1 SNHLY, CDR2 FYNNEI. The CDR3 covers 17 residues. The V end was cut by 6 bases, the J end by 3 bases, with 20 bases between. DNA for the CDR3: TGTGCCAGCAGGGATCCGGGACAAAGAATCGACACCGGGGAGCTGTTTTTT. Amino acids: CASRDPGQRIDTGELFF. The variable domain in full, completed from reference TRBV2 and TRBJ2-2, reads EPEVTQTPSHQVTQMGQEVILRCVPISNHLYFYWYRQILGQKVEFLVSFYNNEISEKSEIFDDQFSVERPDGSNFTLKIRSTKLEDSAMYFCASRDPGQRIDTGELFFGEGSRLTVL.

The rearrangement joins TRBV6-5 to TRBJ2-1; no clear D. The CDR3 runs 14 residues. V lost 3 bases to trimming and J lost 1 base, with 7 bases between them. CDR1 is MNHEY, CDR2 SVGAGI, per germline. The DNA of the CDR3 is TGTGCCAGCAGTTATAGTCCGTCCTACAATGAGCAGTTCTTC. Translation gives CASSYSPSYNEQFF.

This clonotype was counted only a few times. The V and J genes are TRBV5-1 and TRBJ2-7, with no clear D. Germline assignment: CDR1 SGHRS and CDR2 YFSETQ. Trimming stripped 0 bases from V and 5 bases from J, with 6 bases between. The CDR3 has 12 amino acids. The CDR3 nucleotides read TGCGCCAGCAGCTTGGAAGGCGACGAGCAGTACTTC. It yields the protein CASSLEGDEQYF.

This clonotype was observed a few times. This rearrangement joins TRBV6-2 or TRBV6-3 to TRBJ2-4; TRBD2 might be the D (5 bases). The DNA end is a closer match to TRBJ2-7, so the J assignment may be wrong. This CDR3 comprises 11 residues. CDR1 and CDR2 from the germline V gene are MNHEY and SVGEGT. Here the CDR3 DNA reads TGTGCCAGCTCCAAGCGGTACGAGCAGTACTTC. It codes for CASSKRYEQYF.

This clonotype turned up a few times. Being one base from a much bigger clone, this may be a read error. The chain carries TRBV10-2 and TRBJ2-5; maybe TRBD2 (5 bases). Germline V CDR1 and CDR2: WSHSY, SAAADI. The CDR3 is 15 residues long. Trimming cost V 3 bases and J 11 bases, with 22 bases left between them. In DNA form, the CDR3 reads TGCGCCAGCAGTGAAGAGGGTTACTCGAGAGTTGAGCAGTACTTC. This codes for CASSEEGYSRVEQYF.

This clonotype was seen more than once but under ten times. The J gene is TRBJ2-7, the V gene TRBV25-1; a weak D match, TRBD2 (5 bases). CDR3 length equals 14 residues. Trimming shortened V by 2 bases and J by 4 bases, and 12 bases separated the two germline ends. Germline CDR1 is MGHDK and CDR2 is SYGVNS. In DNA form, the CDR3 reads TGTGCCAGCAGTGAACGGCTAGCTACGTACGAGCAGTACTTC. Protein: CASSERLATYEQYF.

The table lists this clonotype with a few counts. A much larger clone sits a single nucleotide away, making a read error possible. The chain recombines TRBV7-2 with TRBJ2-1; 8 nucleotides align to TRBD2. The CDR3 covers 12 residues. V lost 5 bases and J lost 13; bases outside the gene matches: 7. CDR1 is SGHTA, CDR2 FQGNSA, per germline. CDR3 in DNA: TGTGCCAGCAGCCTAACGGGGGGGACCCAGTTCTTC. This encodes CASSLTGGTQFF.

The V gene is TRBV6-2 or TRBV6-3, the J gene TRBJ2-7; D is unclear. V was shortened by 7 bases and J by 0 bases, with 7 bases between the two germline ends. The CDR3 sequence is 12 residues long. In germline, CDR1 is MNHEY, CDR2 SVGEGT. CDR3 residues: CASTSLSYEQYF. CDR3 nucleotides: TGTGCCAGCACGTCCCTCTCCTACGAGCAGTACTTC.

The J gene is TRBJ2-7, the V gene TRBV20-1; D not certain. The DNA end is more similar to TRBJ2-5, so the J call may be wrong. The CDR3 contains 13 residues. Germline CDR1 reads DFQATT; CDR2 reads SNEGSKA (reference sequence). The chain's CDR3 is CSARIGPQETQYF. In DNA, the CDR3 is TGCAGTGCTAGAATAGGGCCCCAAGAGACCCAGTACTTC.

This rearrangement joins TRBV6-5 to TRBJ1-2; no clear D gene. The V gene's germline CDR1 is MNHEY and CDR2 SVGAGI. V lost 2 bases, J lost 6 bases, and 22 bases lay in between. The CDR3 contains 17 residues. The CDR3 loop reads CASSYQTARASRDGYTF. The CDR3 DNA follows: TGTGCCAGCAGTTACCAGACGGCGAGAGCAAGTCGGGATGGCTACACCTTC.

This rearrangement joins TRBV20-1 to TRBJ2-7, with 10 bases that match TRBD2. This CDR3 has 14 residues. Germline CDR1 reads DFQATT; CDR2 reads SNEGSKA (reference sequence). V was clipped by 6 bases and J by 5 bases; unmatched bases: 10. CDR3 in amino acids: CSAYQRGGADEQYF. The CDR3 nucleotides read TGCAGTGCCTACCAGCGGGGGGGAGCTGACGAGCAGTACTTC.

The chain has TRBV5-8 and TRBJ1-2; 8 bases fit TRBD1. V was clipped by 4 bases and J by 5 bases; unmatched bases: 10. The CDR3 length is 15 residues. Germline V gene data show CDR1 as SGHTS and CDR2 as YDEGEE. The CDR3 nucleotides read TGTGCCAGCAGCGCACGGACAGGGCATCGGTATGGCTACACCTTC. Its protein is CASSARTGHRYGYTF.

The rearrangement joins TRBV24-1 to TRBJ1-1; D perhaps matches TRBD1 (5 bases). The CDR3 runs to 14 residues. CDR1 and CDR2 (germline): KGHDR, SFDVKD. V lost 3 bases, J lost 1 base, and 8 bases lay in between. CDR3: CATSDPTENTEAFF. In DNA, the CDR3 is TGTGCCACCAGTGATCCGACAGAGAACACTGAAGCTTTCTTT.

This sequence joins TRBV5-6 and TRBJ1-4; 7 bases are a match to TRBD1. Trimming cost V 0 bases and J 5 bases; bases outside gene matches: 4. Germline CDR1 is SGHDT and CDR2 is YYEEEE. CDR3 length: 15 amino acids. The CDR3 DNA sequence: TGTGCCAGCAGCTTGGGACAGGGCCGAAATGAAAAACTGTTTTTT. It yields the protein CASSLGQGRNEKLFF.

Points on this clonotype: A much larger clonotype is one base distant, so this may be a read error. V gene TRBV29-1 combines with J gene TRBJ2-7; 12 positions agree with TRBD2. Trimming at V came to 6 bases and at J to 5 bases, leaving 11 bases not matched to a gene. The CDR3 spans 15 residues. The germline CDR1 and CDR2 sequences are SQVTM and ANQGSEA. The chain's CDR3 is CSVYGLAGTSDEQYF. CDR3 coding DNA: TGCAGCGTGTACGGACTAGCGGGGACTTCCGACGAGCAGTACTTC.

V usage is TRBV28 and J usage is TRBJ2-3; D possibly uses TRBD1 or TRBD2 (5 bases each). The CDR3 has 14 residues. Trimming shortened V by 0 bases and J by 8 bases, and 12 bases separated the two germline ends. CDR1 MDHEN and CDR2 SYDVKM come from the germline V gene. The CDR3 sequence is CASSLWGERVTQYF. CDR3 bases: TGTGCCAGCAGTTTATGGGGGGAAAGGGTTACGCAGTATTTT.

The chain uses TRBV9 and TRBJ1-1; D is undetermined. The CDR3 has 14 amino acids. The germline V gene has CDR1 SGDLS and CDR2 YYNGEE. The germline V and J ends were trimmed by 0 bases and 2 bases, with 8 bases remaining between them. DNA for the CDR3: TGTGCCAGCAGCGTAGGGCTGGACAACACTGAAGCTTTCTTT. It is translated as CASSVGLDNTEAFF.

This chain uses TRBV7-2 with TRBJ2-5; a possible D gene is TRBD2 (7 bases). V was cut by 5 bases and J by 11 bases, with 18 bases left in between. The germline gives CDR1 SGHTA, CDR2 FQGNSA. The CDR3 extends over 13 amino acids. The CDR3 DNA is TGTGCCAGCAGCGCCATTCGGGGGGACAAGCAGTACTTC. Translating gives CASSAIRGDKQYF. Together with reference TRBV7-2 and TRBJ2-5, the CDR3 gives the full variable domain: GAGVSQSPSNKVTEKGKDVELRCDPISGHTALYWYRQSLGQGLEFLIYFQGNSAPDKSGLPSDRFSAERTGGSVSTLTIQRTQQEDSAVYLCASSAIRGDKQYFGPGTRLLVL.

This clonotype was counted only a few times. The chain has TRBV15 and TRBJ2-5; 10 bases agree with TRBD1. V lost 3 bases and J lost 4; bases outside the gene matches: 8. CDR1 is LNHNV, CDR2 YYDKDF, per germline (reference sequence). The CDR3 length is 16 residues. In DNA, the CDR3 is TGTGCCACCAGCAGGCTGGGACAGGGGCGCTTAGAGACCCAGTACTTC. Protein: CATSRLGQGRLETQYF.

This clonotype was recorded many times. CDR3 nucleotide sequence: TGCAGTGCTAGAGATCAGTGGGGGACAGATACGCAGTATTTT. Encoded protein: CSARDQWGTDTQYF. The chain combines TRBV20-1 with TRBJ2-3; D tentatively reads TRBD1 or TRBD2 (5 bases each). The CDR3 totals 14 residues. Germline CDR1 is DFQATT and CDR2 is SNEGSKA (reference sequence). V was cut by 0 bases and J by 3 bases, with 10 bases left in between.

The chain is built from TRBV6-2 or TRBV6-3 and TRBJ2-4; the D gene is possibly TRBD1 (6 bases). Near its end, the DNA agrees better with TRBJ2-7, so the J call may be wrong. The germline V gene encodes CDR1 MNHEY and CDR2 SVGEGT. There are 16 residues in the CDR3. The CDR3 DNA reads as TGTGCCAGCAGTTACTCGCGTGGGGGCGAAGCTTACGAGCAGTACTTC. As protein: CASSYSRGGEAYEQYF.

The V gene is TRBV6-5, the J gene TRBJ2-5; TRBD2 agrees at 7 bases. The CDR3 sequence is 15 residues long. Germline trimming cut 2 bases from V and 5 bases from J; bases unmatched to any gene: 8. CDR1 is MNHEY, CDR2 SVGAGI, per germline. The CDR3 bases are TGTGCCAGCAGTTACGGGAGGGAGGAAGGCGAGACCCAGTACTTC. It translates to CASSYGREEGETQYF.

This chain uses TRBV6-5 with TRBJ2-5; D is uncertain. The V gene's germline CDR1 is MNHEY and CDR2 SVGAGI. Deletions cut 0 bases from V and 5 bases from J, with 25 bases between. The CDR3 sequence is 19 residues long. DNA of the CDR3: TGTGCCAGCAGTTACTCGAGGACGGGCCTCTTGACCATCGGGGAGACCCAGTACTTC. Encoded protein: CASSYSRTGLLTIGETQYF.

This sequence joins TRBV20-1 and TRBJ2-7; 7 bases are a match to TRBD1. J was trimmed by 2 bases and V by 5 bases; bases with no gene match: 6. The CDR3 runs to 13 residues. The germline V gene has CDR1 DFQATT and CDR2 SNEGSKA (reference sequence). The DNA for the CDR3 is TGCAGTGCTTCACAGGGGATGACCTACGAGCAGTACTTC. As protein: CSASQGMTYEQYF.

The chain links TRBV11-1 to TRBJ2-1, with D possibly TRBD1 on 6 matching bases. The germline V and J ends were trimmed by 5 bases and 6 bases, with 17 bases remaining between them. In germline, CDR1 is SGHAT, CDR2 FQDESV (reference sequence). The CDR3 loop spans 15 amino acids. This CDR3 reads CASSLVWGLGNEQFF. The CDR3 DNA is TGTGCCAGCAGCCTCGTATGGGGGCTCGGCAATGAGCAGTTCTTC.

The chain joins TRBV20-1 to TRBJ2-1; D may be TRBD1 (5 bases). This CDR3 has 13 amino acids. Per the germline V gene, CDR1 is DFQATT and CDR2 is SNEGSKA (reference sequence). V lost 8 bases to trimming and J lost 1 base, with 12 bases between them. CDR3 DNA sequence: TGCAGTCTAAGGGGCGGTTCCTACAATGAGCAGTTCTTC. Protein sequence: CSLRGGSYNEQFF.